This T cell receptor (beta chain) was profiled in a study of blood T cells in healthy people across ages (dated by TCRdb to the mid-2010s). Study-wide context: In model experiments, roughly one uniquely barcoded TCR beta cDNA molecule per two T cells was captured by template switching. Four age groups were formed from the donors: young (average roughly 15 years), middle-aged (around 39), aged (62) and long-lived (roughly 88). To avoid experimental bias, donors of different ages were spread randomly across the sequencing lanes. Two additional independent replicas of 1 million unique cDNA reads from the same blood draw were analyzed for two donors (one aged 18 to 30 and one aged 80 or older). Age-related changes in TCR beta repertoire diversity were measured in the study by deep sequencing normalized with unique cDNA molecular identifiers.

The V and J ends are trimmed by 3 bases and 1 base, leaving 11 bases between them. From the cysteine through the phenylalanine, the CDR3 covers 14 amino acids. Only the CDR3 DNA is retained, 42 bases long and in frame from the first base. The germline V gene sets CDR1 to SQVTM and CDR2 to ANQGSEA. Receptors were amplified or captured by 5' RACE. The instrument given in TCRdb is Illumina HiSeq 2500. A second PCR of about 7 to 12 cycles was run with a J-beta primer mix and a sample-barcoded 5' primer. Each TCR beta cDNA molecule received a unique molecular identifier from a template-switch 5' adaptor carrying 12 random nucleotides. At least 2.5 million CDR3-containing paired-end reads were obtained from each sample. The Mint cDNA synthesis kit, primed by a TRBC-specific oligonucleotide, was used to synthesize first-strand cDNA from all RNA. Following uracil-DNA glycosylase treatment, all cDNA underwent a first 18-cycle PCR with the universal primers M1SS and BC2_uni_R. In the paper's pipeline: Each sample was normalized by randomly selecting 1 million high-quality reads, each carrying a distinct molecular identifier. Reads sharing molecular identifiers were discarded rather than binned into consensus sequences. MiTCR, set to a Q25 quality threshold and the strictest error-elimination algorithm, was used for CDR3 identification, clonotype clustering and error correction. A nonparametric unseen species model with Euler transformation was used to estimate a lower bound on total TCR beta diversity. The public reads were run again by TCRdb, first through fastp at Q25 and then through MiXCR, and only productive beta chains were kept. Every distinct CDR3 protein forms one entry, paired with its most common genes and DNA. In this record, the V and J calls reflect TCRdb's handling and not the investigators' own analysis. The sample table records roughly 900,000 distinct CDR3 sequences; 29% of these occur just once. The top ten hold around 15% of the sample.

The donors were some 36 Caucasian individuals from Russia, aged 6 to 90 years, who were systemically healthy. Each donor gave 9.5 to 10 milliliters of peripheral blood, drawn into EDTA-treated Vacutainer tubes. PBMCs were isolated by Ficoll-Paque density-gradient centrifugation, with at least 6 million obtained per sample. Trizol reagent was used to extract total RNA from the PBMCs, yielding at least 6 micrograms per sample. For every donor, an aliquot of PBMCs went through flow cytometry to measure the percentages of naive CD45RAhigh/CD27high T cells. On the study overall, not on this receptor specifically: Bulk unsorted PBMC profiling prevented conclusive comparison of naive and antigen-experienced compartments. Compared with the aged group, the long-lived group had more naive CD4+ T cells, fewer expanded clones and increased TCR diversity, suggesting age selection. Observed TCR beta diversity per million T cells fell roughly linearly with age, and a significant reduction was already apparent by age around 39. Because donor CMV infection status was unknown, age-related changes in expanded clonotypes were potentially confounded. Observed TCR beta diversity correlated strongly with the percentage of naive T cells measured by flow cytometry. Estimates of total diversity based on one million sequenced T cells were regarded as lower bounds and as underestimates.

At least ten counts were recorded for this clonotype. The specificity of this receptor is unknown. Base qualities were left out, and no much larger clone turns up one base away. In this chain, TRBV29-1 is recombined with TRBJ2-3, with the D segment identity uncertain. The receptor was derived from an elderly woman in good health. The sample comprised blood. The CDR3 protein: CSVDGLRGTDTQYF. The bases read TGCAGCGTTGATGGGCTGCGTGGCACAGATACGCAGTATTTT.